The entry that follows covers one TCR beta chain sequence. This entry belongs to a study of T cells in localized non-small cell lung cancer. TCRdb's copy holds only in-frame clones and misses some; the assay was immunoSEQ multiplex PCR. The sample shows over 10,000 clones, around 80% of them seen only once. With V trimmed by 4 bases and J by 6 bases, 3 bases remained unmatched. The CDR3 contains 15 residues. In germline, CDR1 is MRHNA, CDR2 SNTAGT. This receptor was identified in a male donor aged 60 or over with stage I lung adenocarcinoma. The sequenced sample was peripheral blood, obtained before any cancer treatment. The chain joins TRBV6-4 to TRBJ2-1; 13 bases agree with TRBD2. The CDR3 DNA follows: TGTGCCAGCAGTGTGACTAGCGGGAGGTCCAATGAGCAGTTCTTC. This encodes CASSVTSGRSNEQFF.